These 24 T cell receptor beta chains were all obtained from the same sample, sequenced in a study of T-cell reconstitution after alpha-beta-depleted transplantation in children. Using unique molecular identifiers, the investigators prepared the TCRbeta library. TCRdb reanalysed the PCR reads using MiXCR and keeps one entry per CDR3 protein. Of 700,000 to 850,000 distinct CDR3 sequences listed, under 20% are singletons. The specimen comprised PBMCs, mostly from graft donor cells, sampled 360 days after TCRalphabeta/CD19-depleted stem cell transplant. These receptors all come from a male patient younger than 18 who had a stem cell transplant for acute lymphoblastic leukemia, so the T cells may come from the graft donor.

The table lists this clonotype with a few counts. The chain's CDR3 is CASSFGGSGTGELFF. The CDR3 DNA reads as TGTGCCAGCAGCTTCGGGGGGTCAGGGACCGGGGAGCTGTTTTTT. This sequence joins TRBV5-5 and TRBJ2-2; 7 nucleotides align to TRBD2. This CDR3 contains 15 residues. Germline V CDR1 and CDR2: SGHKS, YYEKEE (reference sequence). V dropped 2 bases and J dropped 5; count of bases not matched to a gene: 6.

This chain links TRBV28 with TRBJ2-1; the D is unclear. V shed 3 bases and J shed 0 bases, with 21 bases lying between them. The germline V gene encodes CDR1 MDHEN and CDR2 SYDVKM. This CDR3 comprises 19 residues. CDR3 amino acids: CASSFIRKLGRSSYNEQFF. The CDR3 DNA is TGTGCCAGCAGTTTTATAAGAAAGTTGGGCAGGAGCTCCTACAATGAGCAGTTCTTC.

This clonotype was observed a handful of times. V is TRBV3-1 and J is TRBJ2-3; TRBD2 matches at 12 bases. The germline CDR1 and CDR2 sequences are LGHDT and YNNKEL (reference sequence). The CDR3 has 16 residues. The J segment lost 2 bases and the V segment lost 2 bases, leaving 2 bases of the junction unmatched. The DNA for the CDR3 is TGTGCCAGCAGCCAACGACTAGCGGGAGACACAGATACGCAGTATTTT. Its translation: CASSQRLAGDTDTQYF.

The gene calls are TRBV5-1 and TRBJ2-5; 7 nucleotides agree with TRBD2. The CDR3 runs to 13 residues. The germline V gene encodes CDR1 SGHRS and CDR2 YFSETQ. J lost 4 bases, V lost 3 bases, and 3 bases had no gene match. The CDR3 protein is CASSSTSSETQYF. CDR3 in DNA: TGCGCCAGCAGCTCGACTAGCTCAGAGACCCAGTACTTC.

J is TRBJ2-1 and V is TRBV5-1; D remains unclear. The germline gives CDR1 SGHRS, CDR2 YFSETQ. This CDR3 is 13 amino acids long. V gave up 2 bases and J gave up 8 bases, with 11 bases separating them. This chain's CDR3 is CASSLFYGHEQFF. For the CDR3, the DNA is TGCGCCAGCAGCTTATTTTATGGGCATGAGCAGTTCTTC.

The CDR3 DNA reads TGCGCCAGCAGCGGAGGTTACCGGGATATACGCGAGCAGTACTTC. The encoded protein is CASSGGYRDIREQYF. The chain recombines TRBV5-1 with TRBJ2-7; D might be TRBD2 (5 bases). CDR1 is SGHRS, CDR2 YFSETQ, per germline. The CDR3 totals 15 residues. V lost 4 bases to trimming and J lost 6 bases, with 20 bases between them.

The chain has TRBV2 and TRBJ2-3, with D maybe TRBD1 (6 bases). Germline V gene sequence: CDR1 SNHLY, CDR2 FYNNEI. Between the trimmed V and J ends, which lost 3 bases and 2 bases, there was a span of 15 bases. The CDR3 consists of 16 residues. CDR3 sequence: CASSDGTHPLTDTQYF. CDR3 bases: TGTGCCAGCAGTGATGGGACACATCCTCTCACAGATACGCAGTATTTT.

The V call is TRBV25-1, the J call TRBJ1-1; D unclear. V shed 3 bases and J shed 5 bases, with 10 bases lying between them. The CDR3 runs to 13 residues. From germline, CDR1 is MGHDK and CDR2 SYGVNS. The CDR3 DNA reads as TGTGCCAGCAGTGACCAACAGTTTACTGAAGCTTTCTTT. Its translation: CASSDQQFTEAFF.

This chain links TRBV13 with TRBJ2-7, with 13 bases identical to TRBD2. The CDR3 runs to 15 residues. With V trimmed by 4 bases and J by 7 bases, 7 bases remained unmatched. From germline, CDR1 is PRHDT and CDR2 FYEKMQ (reference sequence). The CDR3 DNA reads as TGTGCCAGCAGCTCAAAACTAGCGGGAGGGCGAGAGCAGTACTTC. It is translated as CASSSKLAGGREQYF.

This clonotype was detected a few times. Written as DNA, the CDR3 is TGTGCCAGCAGTCCCCCGGGACTAGCGGGAGAGGTTGAGCAGTTCTTC. As protein: CASSPPGLAGEVEQFF. The V gene is TRBV27, the J gene TRBJ2-1, with 14 bases fitting TRBD2. CDR1 and CDR2 (germline): MNHEY, SMNVEV (reference sequence). The CDR3 sequence is 16 residues long. Trimming took 5 bases from V and 9 from J; bases not matched to a gene: 9.

This clonotype came up a few times. This sequence joins TRBV4-2 and TRBJ1-5; TRBD1 might be the D (5 bases). V was shortened by 1 base and J by 6 bases, with 10 bases between the two germline ends. The CDR3 is 14 residues long. In germline, CDR1 is LGHNA, CDR2 YNFKEQ. As DNA, the CDR3 is TGTGCCAGCAGCCAAGCACCTGGGACTCAGCCCCAGCATTTT. Amino acids: CASSQAPGTQPQHF.

This clonotype was counted only a few times. This chain joins TRBV29-1 and TRBJ2-2; a weak D match, TRBD2 (5 bases). Trimming shortened V by 1 base and J by 3 bases, and 12 bases separated the two germline ends. From germline, CDR1 is SQVTM and CDR2 ANQGSEA. There are 15 residues in the CDR3. CDR3 protein: CSVEGEGRHTGELFF. DNA for the CDR3: TGCAGCGTTGAAGGAGAGGGCAGACACACCGGGGAGCTGTTTTTT.

This clonotype was counted a few times. This chain links TRBV12-3 or TRBV12-4 with TRBJ2-5; D perhaps matches TRBD2 (6 bases). With 1 base removed from V and 2 bases from J, the gap between germline ends came to 11 bases. The length of the CDR3 is 15 residues. The CDR3 is CASSLVGGLQETQYF. The CDR3 bases are TGTGCCAGCAGTTTAGTGGGGGGACTTCAAGAGACCCAGTACTTC.

This clonotype was observed at least ten times. The chain is built from TRBV5-1 and TRBJ2-7, with unresolved D. The germline V gene has CDR1 SGHRS and CDR2 YFSETQ. This CDR3 comprises 13 residues. V was clipped by 4 bases and J by 4 bases, with 12 bases between them. CDR3 region: CASSLEELYEQYF. CDR3 DNA: TGCGCCAGCAGCCTCGAAGAGCTGTACGAGCAGTACTTC.

V and J are TRBV7-3 and TRBJ2-7, with D possibly matching TRBD1 (5 bases). Trimming took off 4 bases at V and 2 bases at J, with 15 bases between the two ends. Germline CDR1 and CDR2: SGHTA and FQGTGA. The CDR3 is made up of 15 amino acids. CDR3 amino acids: CASSSQPGSPYEQYF. CDR3 nucleotides: TGTGCCAGCAGCTCCCAACCAGGGTCCCCCTACGAGCAGTACTTC.

There are a few counts of this clonotype. The CDR3 loop is CASSLVGRRVGEQFF. CDR3 nucleotides: TGTGCCAGCAGCTTGGTGGGACGGCGCGTTGGTGAGCAGTTCTTC. The chain links TRBV5-6 to TRBJ2-1; D is perhaps TRBD1 or TRBD2 (5 bases each). The germline V gene has CDR1 SGHDT and CDR2 YYEEEE. V was clipped by 0 bases and J by 9 bases, with 16 bases between them. This CDR3 contains 15 residues.

This clonotype appeared a few times. V is TRBV7-7 and J is TRBJ2-5, with D perhaps being TRBD1 or TRBD2 (7 bases each). The length of the CDR3 is 14 residues. Trimming left V 5 bases short and J 5 bases short, with 15 bases between. Germline loops: CDR1 SSHAT, CDR2 FNYEAQ (reference sequence). CDR3 nucleotide sequence: TGTGCCAGCAGCCCAGGGGGAGGGTGGGAGACCCAGTACTTC. This encodes CASSPGGGWETQYF.

Worth noting for this clonotype: Relative to the germline gene, one junction end is altered; a read error may explain this. The genes are TRBV4-1 and TRBJ2-7, with unresolved D. The CDR3 is 17 residues long. Germline V gene data show CDR1 as MGHRA and CDR2 as YSYEKL. The DNA of the CDR3 is TGCGCCAGCAGCCGGACCATAGGAATACTCAGCGAGGACGAGCAGTGCTTC. It yields the protein CASSRTIGILSEDEQCF.

The rearrangement joins TRBV2 to TRBJ2-7, with 14 bases matching TRBD2. The V and J ends lost 8 bases and 6 bases, in that order; junction bases with no gene match: 24. The CDR3 covers 20 residues. Germline lookup yields CDR1 SNHLY and CDR2 FYNNEI. CDR3 DNA: TGTGCCAGCCCTTGCCCTAGCGACGGGACTAGCGGGAGCGAGGGAGGCGAGCAGTACTTC. Its protein is CASPCPSDGTSGSEGGEQYF.

This clonotype was picked up many times. This chain connects TRBV4-1 to TRBJ2-1; D gene uncertain. The V end lost 4 bases, the J end lost 8 bases, and 21 bases lay between the germline ends. This CDR3 has 16 amino acids. CDR1 is MGHRA, CDR2 YSYEKL, per germline. The CDR3 sequence: CASSPSTRERRDEQFF. CDR3 nucleotide sequence: TGCGCCAGCAGCCCCTCGACCCGCGAAAGGCGTGATGAGCAGTTCTTC.

This clonotype has at least ten counts. The chain has TRBV5-1 and TRBJ2-1, with 7 bases aligning to TRBD2. This CDR3 region has 18 residues. Per germline, CDR1 SGHRS and CDR2 YFSETQ. Trimming at V came to 4 bases and at J to 2 bases, leaving 15 bases not matched to a gene. The CDR3: CASSMSSGLRVAYNEQFF. CDR3 bases: TGCGCCAGCAGCATGTCTAGCGGTTTGAGAGTAGCCTACAATGAGCAGTTCTTC.

A few counts support this clonotype. Without the conserved terminal phenylalanine or tryptophan, this CDR3 likely stems from a read error. The DNA is omitted, as the CDR3 cannot be located on it reliably, and the CDR3 follows TCRdb's listing. The chain uses TRBV27 and TRBJ2-7; the listed D gene, TRBD1, was not tested against the DNA. Germline CDR1 is MNHEY and CDR2 is SMNVEV (reference sequence). Counting both end residues, the CDR3 totals 9 amino acids. The CDR3 loop reads CASSSYRGS.

DNA of the CDR3: TGTGCCAGCAGCTTGTGGGGACATGCCTTCGGGGAGCAGTACTTC. This encodes CASSLWGHAFGEQYF. J is TRBJ2-7 and V is TRBV5-5; D may be TRBD1 (6 bases). Germline CDR1 is SGHKS and CDR2 is YYEKEE (reference sequence). Trimming stripped 1 base from V and 7 bases from J, with 18 bases between. The CDR3 is 15 residues long.

The V and J genes are TRBV4-1 and TRBJ1-5; TRBD1 aligns across 9 bases. With V trimmed by 1 base and J by 2 bases, 12 bases remained unmatched. From germline, CDR1 is MGHRA and CDR2 YSYEKL. This CDR3 region has 19 residues. DNA for the CDR3: TGCGCCAGCAGCCAAGGCTTCCGGGACAGGGAAGGCGGCAATCAGCCCCAGCATTTT. It codes for CASSQGFRDREGGNQPQHF.